A selection of T cell receptor beta chains follows, all from one sample in a study of blood T cell repertoires in COVID-19. The data were produced by immunoSEQ multiplex PCR, yet TCRdb's version contains in-frame clones alone and is incomplete. The profile shows around 390,000 clones, just under 90% of them singletons. Sequencing was performed on PBMCs or T cells enriched from blood (not recorded which). These receptors originate from a woman aged 45 to 65 who had recovered from COVID-19. Both conserved end residues are part of each CDR3. The D gene is left open where the match is weak. Some rows mark clone size as missing; the rest say once, few, many or name a class of expanded clone.

J gene: TRBJ1-1
clone size: -
V gene: TRBV19
D gene: TRBD1
CDR3 DNA: TGTGCCAGTAGTGGGACAGGGGATCTAGAAGCTTTCTTT
CDR3 protein: CASSGTGDLEAFF

J gene: TRBJ1-2
clone size: -
V gene: TRBV10-3
D gene: -
CDR3 DNA: TGTGCCATCATTGAAGGGGATCGAAGTGGCTACACCTTC
CDR3 protein: CAIIEGDRSGYTF

J gene: TRBJ1-5
clone size: few
V gene: TRBV28
D gene: -
CDR3 DNA: TGTGCCAGCAGTTTACCGGGGGTTGGTCCCCAGCATTTT
CDR3 protein: CASSLPGVGPQHF

J gene: TRBJ1-1
clone size: -
V gene: TRBV19
D gene: -
CDR3 DNA: TGTGCCAGTAGTGGGAGGTGGGGATATGAAGCTTTCTTT
CDR3 protein: CASSGRWGYEAFF

J gene: TRBJ1-2
clone size: -
V gene: TRBV19
D gene: -
CDR3 DNA: TGTGCCAGTAGTATCATGGGATCGGGAGGCTACACCTTC
CDR3 protein: CASSIMGSGGYTF

J gene: TRBJ2-1
clone size: -
V gene: TRBV15
D gene: -
CDR3 DNA: TGTGCCACCAGCAGAGAGAGTAGCAGGGGGGATGAGCAGTTCTTC
CDR3 protein: CATSRESSRGDEQFF

J gene: TRBJ2-5
clone size: -
V gene: TRBV19
D gene: TRBD1
CDR3 DNA: TGTGCCAGTAGTTCCCGGGACAGGATAGAAGAGACCCAGTACTTC
CDR3 protein: CASSSRDRIEETQYF

J gene: TRBJ2-4
clone size: -
V gene: TRBV11-2
D gene: -
CDR3 DNA: TGTGCCAGCAGCGAACTCGTCCTAGCCAAAAACATTCAGTACTTC
CDR3 protein: CASSELVLAKNIQYF

J gene: TRBJ1-5
clone size: once
V gene: TRBV6-5
D gene: -
CDR3 DNA: TGTGCCAGCAGGGCCAGTGGGGGCTACAATCAGCCCCAGCATTTT
CDR3 protein: CASRASGGYNQPQHF

J gene: TRBJ1-5
clone size: -
V gene: TRBV3-1/TRBV3-2
D gene: TRBD1
CDR3 DNA: TGTGCCAGCAGCCAGACAGGGGCGAAAGATCAGCCCCAGCATTTT
CDR3 protein: CASSQTGAKDQPQHF

J gene: TRBJ1-5
clone size: -
V gene: TRBV7-2
D gene: -
CDR3 DNA: TGTGCCAGCAGCTTATTGGGGGCTTGGCAGCCCCAGCATTTT
CDR3 protein: CASSLLGAWQPQHF

J gene: TRBJ2-3
clone size: -
V gene: TRBV5-6
D gene: TRBD1
CDR3 DNA: TGTGCCAGCAGCGACAGGGGGACAGATACGCAGTATTTT
CDR3 protein: CASSDRGTDTQYF

J gene: TRBJ2-2
clone size: -
V gene: TRBV6-2/TRBV6-3
D gene: TRBD2
CDR3 DNA: TGTGCCAGCAGTTTAAGCGGGGGGGCCGCGGCGAACACCGGGGAGCTGTTTTTT
CDR3 protein: CASSLSGGAAANTGELFF

J gene: TRBJ1-1
clone size: few
V gene: TRBV2
D gene: TRBD1
CDR3 DNA: TGTGCCAGCACCGGGACAGGGGAGATCGGAGCTTTCTTT
CDR3 protein: CASTGTGEIGAFF

J gene: TRBJ2-2
clone size: few
V gene: TRBV2
D gene: -
CDR3 DNA: TGTGCCACTCGAGCCCGGGGACTTTTCACCGGGGAGCTGTTTTTT
CDR3 protein: CATRARGLFTGELFF

J gene: TRBJ1-5
clone size: once
V gene: TRBV19
D gene: -
CDR3 DNA: TGTGCCAGTACCTCCTGGGGGGGTGGGGCGCCCCAGCATTTT
CDR3 protein: CASTSWGGGAPQHF

J gene: TRBJ2-7
clone size: -
V gene: TRBV5-1
D gene: -
CDR3 DNA: TGCGCCAGCAGCTTGGTTGCGAACGAGCAGTACTTC
CDR3 protein: CASSLVANEQYF

J gene: TRBJ2-1
clone size: -
V gene: TRBV7-9
D gene: -
CDR3 DNA: TGTGCCAGCAGCTTGTCCAGAAGCTCCTACAATGAGCAGTTCTTC
CDR3 protein: CASSLSRSSYNEQFF

J gene: TRBJ1-2
clone size: once
V gene: TRBV12-3/TRBV12-4
D gene: -
CDR3 DNA: TGTGCCAGCAGTTTGACGGGTACCTATGGCTACACCTTC
CDR3 protein: CASSLTGTYGYTF

J gene: TRBJ2-3
clone size: few
V gene: TRBV7-8
D gene: TRBD1
CDR3 DNA: TGTGCCAGCAGCTTAGGGTCGGGACAGGGCAATACGCAGTATTTT
CDR3 protein: CASSLGSGQGNTQYF

J gene: TRBJ1-1
clone size: -
V gene: TRBV2
D gene: -
CDR3 DNA: TGTGCCAGCAGTGCGGGGGAAAACACTGAAGCTTTCTTT
CDR3 protein: CASSAGENTEAFF

J gene: TRBJ2-7
clone size: -
V gene: TRBV27
D gene: -
CDR3 DNA: TGTGCCAGCAGTCAAAAGGGGGCCTACGAGCAGTACTTC
CDR3 protein: CASSQKGAYEQYF

J gene: TRBJ2-1
clone size: -
V gene: TRBV2
D gene: -
CDR3 DNA: TGTGCCGACAAAGACCCGGGGAATGAGCAGTTCTTC
CDR3 protein: CADKDPGNEQFF

J gene: TRBJ2-5
clone size: once
V gene: TRBV5-1
D gene: TRBD2
CDR3 DNA: TGCGCCAGCAACGGACTAGTACAAGAGACCCAGTACTTC
CDR3 protein: CASNGLVQETQYF

J gene: TRBJ2-3
clone size: -
V gene: TRBV7-2
D gene: -
CDR3 DNA: TGTGCCAGTACGCAGGCGGGGGCCACAGATACGCAGTATTTT
CDR3 protein: CASTQAGATDTQYF

J gene: TRBJ2-5
clone size: -
V gene: TRBV2
D gene: TRBD2
CDR3 DNA: TGTGCCAGCAGTGCAGGGATCCCGGGACTAGCGGGGCGAGAGACCCAGTACTTC
CDR3 protein: CASSAGIPGLAGRETQYF

J gene: TRBJ2-7
clone size: -
V gene: TRBV3-1/TRBV3-2
D gene: -
CDR3 DNA: TGTGCCAGCAGTCGAAGACAGGCGGGCTACGAGCAGTACTTC
CDR3 protein: CASSRRQAGYEQYF

J gene: TRBJ1-5
clone size: -
V gene: TRBV7-2
D gene: -
CDR3 DNA: TGTGCCAGCAGCTTAGGGAGGGGCAATCAGCCCCAGCATTTT
CDR3 protein: CASSLGRGNQPQHF

J gene: TRBJ1-2
clone size: -
V gene: TRBV18
D gene: TRBD1
CDR3 DNA: TGTGCCAGCTACGGACAGGACTATGGCTACACCTTC
CDR3 protein: CASYGQDYGYTF

J gene: TRBJ1-5
clone size: -
V gene: TRBV5-8
D gene: -
CDR3 DNA: TGTGCCAGCAGCTCACAGTCTCAGCCCCAGCATTTT
CDR3 protein: CASSSQSQPQHF

J gene: TRBJ1-5
clone size: -
V gene: TRBV19
D gene: -
CDR3 DNA: TGTGCCAGTAGTCTGAGGGGCAATCAGCCCCAGCATTTT
CDR3 protein: CASSLRGNQPQHF

J gene: TRBJ2-7
clone size: few
V gene: TRBV5-1
D gene: TRBD1
CDR3 DNA: TGCGCCAGCAGCTGGACAGGTACCTCCTACGAGCAGTACTTC
CDR3 protein: CASSWTGTSYEQYF

J gene: TRBJ2-2
clone size: -
V gene: TRBV2
D gene: TRBD1
CDR3 DNA: TGTGCCAGCAGTGCCACCAGGACAGGGCCCGGGGAGCTGTTTTTT
CDR3 protein: CASSATRTGPGELFF

J gene: TRBJ1-5
clone size: -
V gene: TRBV7-8
D gene: -
CDR3 DNA: TGTGCCAGCAGCTTAGTAGCTCAGCCCCAGCATTTT
CDR3 protein: CASSLVAQPQHF

J gene: TRBJ2-7
clone size: few
V gene: TRBV28
D gene: -
CDR3 DNA: TGTGCCAGCAGTTTTAGTACGACTAGGGTCTACGAGCAGTACTTC
CDR3 protein: CASSFSTTRVYEQYF

J gene: TRBJ1-1
clone size: once
V gene: TRBV18
D gene: -
CDR3 DNA: TGTGCCAGCTCACCTATAGAGGTTGCGCGCACTGAAGCTTTCTTT
CDR3 protein: CASSPIEVARTEAFF

J gene: TRBJ1-4
clone size: -
V gene: TRBV5-1
D gene: TRBD1
CDR3 DNA: TGCGCCAGCAGCCCCGAAGGACAGGGCTATTCTGAAAAACTGTTTTTT
CDR3 protein: CASSPEGQGYSEKLFF

J gene: TRBJ1-2
clone size: -
V gene: TRBV27
D gene: TRBD1
CDR3 DNA: TGTGCCAGCAGCAGAACTGGACAGGGAGCCTACGGCTACACCTTC
CDR3 protein: CASSRTGQGAYGYTF

J gene: TRBJ1-4
clone size: once
V gene: TRBV7-9
D gene: -
CDR3 DNA: TGTGCCAGCAGCTACAGGGTTAATGAAAAACTGTTTTTT
CDR3 protein: CASSYRVNEKLFF

J gene: TRBJ1-4
clone size: -
V gene: TRBV28
D gene: -
CDR3 DNA: TGTGCCAGCGGGGGGTGGGAAAAACTGTTTTTT
CDR3 protein: CASGGWEKLFF

J gene: TRBJ1-1
clone size: -
V gene: TRBV10-3
D gene: TRBD1
CDR3 DNA: TGTGCCACAGCCCCCCAGGGGGCAAACACTGAAGCTTTCTTT
CDR3 protein: CATAPQGANTEAFF

J gene: TRBJ1-1
clone size: -
V gene: TRBV5-4
D gene: -
CDR3 DNA: TGTGCCAGCAGCTTCGACAGGAGTGTGAAAGCTTTCTTT
CDR3 protein: CASSFDRSVKAFF

J gene: TRBJ1-1
clone size: -
V gene: TRBV19
D gene: -
CDR3 DNA: TGTGCCAGTAGGCCCAGGATGAACACTGAAGCTTTCTTT
CDR3 protein: CASRPRMNTEAFF

J gene: TRBJ1-2
clone size: -
V gene: TRBV24-1
D gene: TRBD1
CDR3 DNA: TGTGCCACCAGTGATTCAAGAACAGGGGGCCTCGGTGGCTACACCTTC
CDR3 protein: CATSDSRTGGLGGYTF

J gene: TRBJ1-1
clone size: -
V gene: TRBV5-1
D gene: -
CDR3 DNA: TGCGCCAGCAGCTTGGGCTCAGGGGCCGGCACTGAAGCTTTCTTT
CDR3 protein: CASSLGSGAGTEAFF

J gene: TRBJ1-3
clone size: -
V gene: TRBV19
D gene: -
CDR3 DNA: TGTGCCAGTAGTATGAGCCGGGTCTCTGGAAACACCATATATTTT
CDR3 protein: CASSMSRVSGNTIYF

J gene: TRBJ1-6
clone size: -
V gene: TRBV28
D gene: -
CDR3 DNA: TGTGCCAGCAGACGAACACCGACAGGTTATGATTCACCCCTCCACTTT
CDR3 protein: CASRRTPTGYDSPLHF

J gene: TRBJ1-1
clone size: -
V gene: TRBV19
D gene: -
CDR3 DNA: TGTGCCAGCCGATTAGCCACTGAAGCTTTCTTT
CDR3 protein: CASRLATEAFF

J gene: TRBJ2-5
clone size: once
V gene: TRBV2
D gene: -
CDR3 DNA: TGTGCCAGCAGTGAAGGGACTTACCGCCAAGAGACCCAGTACTTC
CDR3 protein: CASSEGTYRQETQYF

J gene: TRBJ2-4
clone size: -
V gene: TRBV19
D gene: TRBD2
CDR3 DNA: TGTGCCAGTAGTATTCTGGCGGGGGGTCTGTCCAAAAACATTCAGTACTTC
CDR3 protein: CASSILAGGLSKNIQYF

J gene: TRBJ1-5
clone size: -
V gene: TRBV6-5
D gene: -
CDR3 DNA: TGTGCCAGCAGCTGGGACATATATAGCAATCAGCCCCAGCATTTT
CDR3 protein: CASSWDIYSNQPQHF

J gene: TRBJ2-2
clone size: -
V gene: TRBV19
D gene: TRBD2
CDR3 DNA: TGTGCCAGTAGTATTTCGCGGGGGGGCACCGGGGAGCTGTTTTTT
CDR3 protein: CASSISRGGTGELFF

J gene: TRBJ1-5
clone size: -
V gene: TRBV19
D gene: -
CDR3 DNA: TGTGCCAGTAGTTCGGGACACCTAAGCACTTTTCTTTTAAATCAGCCCCAGCATTTT
CDR3 protein: CASSSGHLSTFLLNQPQHF

J gene: TRBJ1-2
clone size: -
V gene: TRBV28
D gene: TRBD1
CDR3 DNA: TGTGCCAGCCTTCAACAGGGGGCGGTTGCCTATGGCTACACCTTC
CDR3 protein: CASLQQGAVAYGYTF

J gene: TRBJ1-5
clone size: once
V gene: TRBV6-5
D gene: -
CDR3 DNA: TGTGCCAGCAGCTCTTCAGGTGGTGGCAATCAGCCCCAGCATTTT
CDR3 protein: CASSSSGGGNQPQHF

J gene: TRBJ2-1
clone size: -
V gene: TRBV5-5
D gene: TRBD1
CDR3 DNA: TGTGCCAGCAGCTCCTGGGACAGTCAAAATGAGCAGTTCTTC
CDR3 protein: CASSSWDSQNEQFF

J gene: TRBJ2-1
clone size: -
V gene: TRBV2
D gene: TRBD2
CDR3 DNA: TGTGCTACCCTAGCGGGGGACGAGAAGATTGAGCAGTTCTTC
CDR3 protein: CATLAGDEKIEQFF

J gene: TRBJ2-1
clone size: -
V gene: TRBV5-4
D gene: -
CDR3 DNA: TGTGCCAGCACCATGACAGGTATCAACAATGAGCAGTTCTTC
CDR3 protein: CASTMTGINNEQFF